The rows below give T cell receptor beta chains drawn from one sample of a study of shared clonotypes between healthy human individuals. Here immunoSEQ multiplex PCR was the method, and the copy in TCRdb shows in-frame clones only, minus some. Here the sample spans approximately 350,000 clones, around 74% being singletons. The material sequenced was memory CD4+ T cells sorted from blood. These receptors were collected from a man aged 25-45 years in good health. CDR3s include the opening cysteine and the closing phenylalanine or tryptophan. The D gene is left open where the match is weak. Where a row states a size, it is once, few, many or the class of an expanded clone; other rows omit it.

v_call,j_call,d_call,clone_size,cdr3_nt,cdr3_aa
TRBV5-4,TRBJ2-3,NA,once,TGTGCCAGCAGCTTGGGGGGTACAGATACGCAGTATTTT,CASSLGGTDTQYF
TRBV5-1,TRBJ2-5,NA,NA,TGCGCCTCCGGGGCAGGGCTGACTCAAGAGACCCAGTACTTC,CASGAGLTQETQYF
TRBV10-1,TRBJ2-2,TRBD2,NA,TGCGCCAGCAGTGAGTCGGGACTAGCGGGAACCACCGGGGAGCTGTTTTTT,CASSESGLAGTTGELFF
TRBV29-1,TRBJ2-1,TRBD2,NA,TGCAGCGTGGAATCGACTAGCCGTCGCTACAATGAGCAGTTCTTC,CSVESTSRRYNEQFF
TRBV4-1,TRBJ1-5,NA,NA,TGCGCCAGCAGCCAAGATTTCAACTTCAATCAGCCCCAGCATTTT,CASSQDFNFNQPQHF
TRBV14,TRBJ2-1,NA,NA,TGTGCCAGCAGCCCCCCCGGAGCTAGTGAGCAGTTCTTC,CASSPPGASEQFF
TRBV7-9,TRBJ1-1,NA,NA,TGTGCCAGCATCGAGGGGCTAAACACTGAAGCTTTCTTT,CASIEGLNTEAFF
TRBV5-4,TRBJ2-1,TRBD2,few,TGTGCCAGCAGCCCGAATAGCGGGAGCTCCTACAATGAGCAGTTCTTC,CASSPNSGSSYNEQFF
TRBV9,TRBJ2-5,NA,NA,TGTGCCAGCAGCGTAGCTACTGACAACCAAGAGACCCAGTACTTC,CASSVATDNQETQYF
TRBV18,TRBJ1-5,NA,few,TGTGCCAGCCACGGACAGCTTAATCAGCCCCAGCATTTT,CASHGQLNQPQHF
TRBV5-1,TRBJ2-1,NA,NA,TGCGCCAGCAGCTTGGAGGGTAGCGGAAGCTACAATGAGCAGTTCTTC,CASSLEGSGSYNEQFF
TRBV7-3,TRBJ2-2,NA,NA,TGTGCCAGCAGCTTCCAGGGGAGCGGCACCGGGGAGCTGTTTTTT,CASSFQGSGTGELFF
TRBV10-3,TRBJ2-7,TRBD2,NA,TGTGCCATCAGTGAGACAGCGGGAGTCTCCTACGAGCAGTACTTC,CAISETAGVSYEQYF
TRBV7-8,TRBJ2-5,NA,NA,TGTGCCAGCAGAACAGACGGGGGACCGGAGACCCAGTACTTC,CASRTDGGPETQYF
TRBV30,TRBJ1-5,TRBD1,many,TGTGCCTGGAGTGTAAGGGACAGGCCCTCGGGGCCCCAGCATTTT,CAWSVRDRPSGPQHF
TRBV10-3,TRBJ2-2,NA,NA,TGTGCCATCAGTGAGTTGGAGTTGCGGAACACCGGGGAGCTGTTTTTT,CAISELELRNTGELFF
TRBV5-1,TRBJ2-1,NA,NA,TGCGCCAGCAGCTTGAATCCGTTAAACTCCTACAATGAGCAGTTCTTC,CASSLNPLNSYNEQFF
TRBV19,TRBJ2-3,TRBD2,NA,TGTGCCAGTAGTTGGCGGGAGGAGGCAGATACGCAGTATTTT,CASSWREEADTQYF
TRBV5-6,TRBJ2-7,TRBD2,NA,TGTGCCAGCAGGAGCAGCGGGAGGGCCAGGGTCCACTTC,CASRSSGRARVHF
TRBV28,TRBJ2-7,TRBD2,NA,TGTGCCAGCAGGGCTCCTAGCGGGAAGCCCTACGAGCAGTACTTC,CASRAPSGKPYEQYF
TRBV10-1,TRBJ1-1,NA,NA,TGCGCCAGCAGTGTTCCAGGCCGGGAAGCTTTCTTT,CASSVPGREAFF
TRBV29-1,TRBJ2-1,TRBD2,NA,TGCAGCGTTCTCGGACTAGCCGATGAGCAGTTCTTC,CSVLGLADEQFF
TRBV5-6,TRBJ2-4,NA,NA,TGTGCCAGCAGCTTGGTATTTCTTGCAGGGATGAACATTCAGTACTTC,CASSLVFLAGMNIQYF
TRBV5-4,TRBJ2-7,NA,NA,TGTGCCAGCAGCCGAGCAGGGGACCCGACCTACGAGCAGTACTTC,CASSRAGDPTYEQYF
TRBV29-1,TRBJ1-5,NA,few,TGCAGCGTTGGACAGACCAATCAGCCCCAGCATTTT,CSVGQTNQPQHF
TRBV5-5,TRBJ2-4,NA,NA,TGTGCCAGCAGCCCCATGGTGGAAGCCTGGAGGCTTAAAAACATTCAGTACTTC,CASSPMVEAWRLKNIQYF
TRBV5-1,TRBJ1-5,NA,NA,TGCGCCAGCAGCTTGTCGGTGGATCAGCCCCAGCATTTT,CASSLSVDQPQHF
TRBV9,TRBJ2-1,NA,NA,TGTGCCAGCAGCGTAGCTTTGGGCTTCAGTGAGCAGTTCTTC,CASSVALGFSEQFF
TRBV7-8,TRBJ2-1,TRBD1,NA,TGTGCCAGCAGCTCCCCCCTAACGGGACAGGGCCTCAATGAGCAGTTCTTC,CASSSPLTGQGLNEQFF
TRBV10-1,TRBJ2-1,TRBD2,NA,TGCGCCAGCAGTAGTTCCGGGACTAGCGCTTTCAATGAGCAGTTCTTC,CASSSSGTSAFNEQFF
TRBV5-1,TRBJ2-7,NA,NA,TGCGCCAGCAGCACGGATACAGGCCGAAACTACGAGCAGTACTTC,CASSTDTGRNYEQYF
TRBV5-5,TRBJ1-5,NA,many,TGTGCCAGCAGCTTGGAAGCCGGTAATCAGCCCCAGCATTTT,CASSLEAGNQPQHF
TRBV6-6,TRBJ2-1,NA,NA,TGTGCCAGCAGCCCCCTTGCGGGAAAATCCTACAATGAGCAGTTCTTC,CASSPLAGKSYNEQFF
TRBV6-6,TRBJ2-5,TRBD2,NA,TGTGCCAGCAAGGGACTAGCGGGGACTCAAGAGACCCAGTACTTC,CASKGLAGTQETQYF
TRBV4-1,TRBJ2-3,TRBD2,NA,TGCGCCAGCAGCGAGTCCCCGGGGGGTGGTACAGATACGCAGTATTTT,CASSESPGGGTDTQYF
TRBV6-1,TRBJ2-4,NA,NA,TGTGCCAGCAGAGAGGCAGCTCTCGGCCCGACGTACTTC,CASREAALGPTYF
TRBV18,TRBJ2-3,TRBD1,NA,TGTGCCAGCTCCCTGCGGACAGGGGCGGCAGATACGCAGTATTTT,CASSLRTGAADTQYF
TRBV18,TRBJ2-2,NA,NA,TGTGCCAGCTCACCCCTTAATGGGAACACCGGGGAGCTGTTTTTT,CASSPLNGNTGELFF
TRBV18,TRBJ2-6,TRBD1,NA,TGTGCCAGCTCCCCCCGTCCGGGACAGGGGGCTTCTGGGGCCAACGTCCTGACTTTC,CASSPRPGQGASGANVLTF
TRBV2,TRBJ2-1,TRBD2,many,TGTGCCAGCAGTTACAGCGGACTAGCGGGAGTCTACAATGAGCAGTTCTTC,CASSYSGLAGVYNEQFF
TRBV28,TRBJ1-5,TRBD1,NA,TGTGCCAGCAGTGGGACAGATATTAGCAATCAGCCCCAGCATTTT,CASSGTDISNQPQHF
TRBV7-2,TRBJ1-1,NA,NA,TGTGCCAGCAGCTTAGGAAGGAGTGGGAACACTGAAGCTTTCTTT,CASSLGRSGNTEAFF
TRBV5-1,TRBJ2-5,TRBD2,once,TGCGCCAGCAGACACTCCGGGACTAGCTCTGGTGGTCACCAAGAGACCCAGTACTTC,CASRHSGTSSGGHQETQYF
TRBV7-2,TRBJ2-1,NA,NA,TGTGCCAGCAGCCTAGGACAGCTAGCCTACAATGAGCAGTTCTTC,CASSLGQLAYNEQFF
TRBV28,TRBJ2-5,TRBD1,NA,TGTGCCAGCAGCCGTGCACGACAGGGTAAAGAGACCCAGTACTTC,CASSRARQGKETQYF
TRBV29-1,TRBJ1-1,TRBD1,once,TGCAGCGTTGAAGAAGGGGGCAGGGGTCGGAACACTGAAGCTTTCTTT,CSVEEGGRGRNTEAFF
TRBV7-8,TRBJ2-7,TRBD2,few,TGTGCCAGCAGCTTACTCGTGGGAGGGCGGGAGCAGTACTTC,CASSLLVGGREQYF
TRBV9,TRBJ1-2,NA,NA,TGTGCCAGCAGTGTGGAGGGGATTGTTGGCTACACCTTC,CASSVEGIVGYTF
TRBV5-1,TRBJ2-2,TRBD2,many,TGCGCCAGCAGCCCCGCTAGCGGGAGCACCGGGGAGCTGTTTTTT,CASSPASGSTGELFF
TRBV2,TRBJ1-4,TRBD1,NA,TGTGCCAGCGGATGGACAGGGGGGGGTGAAAAACTGTTTTTT,CASGWTGGGEKLFF
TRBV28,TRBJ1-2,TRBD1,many,TGTGCCAGCAGCTGGGTACCGGGACAGGGGAATTATGGCTACACCTTC,CASSWVPGQGNYGYTF